This TCR beta chain came from a study of T cell changes during pregnancy in multiple sclerosis. Using immunoSEQ multiplex PCR, the repertoire was profiled, and TCRdb retains in-frame clones only, with some absent. Among tens of thousands of clones listed, around nine tenths were seen once. The CDR3 sequence is 14 residues long. The germline V and J ends were trimmed by 0 bases and 9 bases, with 13 bases remaining between them. CDR1 SGHRS and CDR2 YFSETQ come from the germline V gene. The sample here was CD4+ T cells from peripheral blood mononuclear cells, taken after pregnancy. The TCR comes from a female donor in good health, enrolled as a control in a pregnancy study. The V and J genes are TRBV5-1 and TRBJ2-1; D call uncertain. Written as DNA, the CDR3 is TGCGCCAGCAGCTTGGGAGGTAGTTCTGGTGAGCAGTTCTTC. This gives the protein CASSLGGSSGEQFF.